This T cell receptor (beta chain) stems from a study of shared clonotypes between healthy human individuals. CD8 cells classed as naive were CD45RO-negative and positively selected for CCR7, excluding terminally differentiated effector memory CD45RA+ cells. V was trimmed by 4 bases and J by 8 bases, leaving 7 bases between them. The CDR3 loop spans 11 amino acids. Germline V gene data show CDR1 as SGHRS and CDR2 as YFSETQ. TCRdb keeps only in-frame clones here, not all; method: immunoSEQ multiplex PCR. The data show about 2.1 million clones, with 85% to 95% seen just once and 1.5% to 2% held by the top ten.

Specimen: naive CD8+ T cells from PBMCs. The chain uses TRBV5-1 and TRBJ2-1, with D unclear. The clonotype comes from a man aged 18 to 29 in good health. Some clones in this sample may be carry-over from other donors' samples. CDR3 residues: CASSTLDEQFF. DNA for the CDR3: TGCGCCAGCAGCACCCTAGATGAGCAGTTCTTC. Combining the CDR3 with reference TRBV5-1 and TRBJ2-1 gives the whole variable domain KAGVTQTPRYLIKTRGQQVTLSCSPISGHRSVSWYQQTPGQGLQFLFEYFSETQRNKGNFPGRFSGRQFSNSRSEMNVSTLELGDSALYLCASSTLDEQFFGPGTRLTVL.